The present entry profiles one TCR beta chain with its context. Antigen: not known. Trimming left V 2 bases short and J 9 bases short, with 11 bases between. This CDR3 is 12 amino acids long. The germline V gene encodes CDR1 SQVTM and CDR2 ANQGSEA. Preparation of the TCRbeta library involved a method that used unique molecular identifiers. One entry per CDR3 protein results from TCRdb running MiXCR on the PCR reads. This repertoire shows hundreds of thousands of distinct CDR3 sequences, 13% found once; its top ten account for 0.79%. This entry comes from a study of T-cell reconstitution after alpha-beta-depleted transplantation in children. Study-wide results and limits: Several hundred expanded graft clones reportedly were the source of alpha-beta T cells about two months after transplant. Once a year had passed after transplant, T-cell counts and diversity came mostly from newly produced T cells.

The clonotype comes from a girl aged 2-10 years with congenital amegakaryocytic thrombocytopenia, due to receive a stem cell transplant. The rearrangement links TRBV29-1 to TRBJ2-1; unclear D gene. Sequencing was performed on PBMCs, taken before TCRalphabeta/CD19-depleted stem cell transplant. The CDR3 here is CSVESRVGEQFF. In nucleotides, the CDR3 is TGCAGCGTTGAATCTAGGGTAGGTGAGCAGTTCTTC.